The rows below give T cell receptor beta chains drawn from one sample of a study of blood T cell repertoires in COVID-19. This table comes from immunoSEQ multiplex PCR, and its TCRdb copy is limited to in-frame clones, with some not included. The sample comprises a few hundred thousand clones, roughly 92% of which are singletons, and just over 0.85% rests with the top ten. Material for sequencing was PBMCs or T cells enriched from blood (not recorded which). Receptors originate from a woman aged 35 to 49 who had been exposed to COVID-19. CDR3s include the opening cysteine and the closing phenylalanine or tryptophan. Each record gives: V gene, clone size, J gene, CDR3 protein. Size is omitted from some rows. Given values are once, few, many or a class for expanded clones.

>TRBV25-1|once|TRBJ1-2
CASSPGSGYTF
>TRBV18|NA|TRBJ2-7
CASSPPDRVAIYEQYF
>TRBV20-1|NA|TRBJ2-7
CSAITTREQYF
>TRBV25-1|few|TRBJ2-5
CASSDRGIETQYF
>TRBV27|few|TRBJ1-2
CASSRINEFLSGYTF
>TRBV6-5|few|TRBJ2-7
CASSQTSGVQYF
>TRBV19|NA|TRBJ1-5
CASSISGGRVQPQHF
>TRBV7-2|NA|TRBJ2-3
CASSLRFQGADTQYF
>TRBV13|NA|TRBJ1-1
CASSTGDRPKAFF
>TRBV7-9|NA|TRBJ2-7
CASSSSGTGGYEQYF
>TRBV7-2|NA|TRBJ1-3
CASSPRQGMGGNTIYF
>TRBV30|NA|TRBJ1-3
CAWSRLYRETGGNTIYF
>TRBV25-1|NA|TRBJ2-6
CASSEAPKTVIGANVLTF
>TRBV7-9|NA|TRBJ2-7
CASSLLTGGWYEQYF
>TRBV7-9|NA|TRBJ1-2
CASSPREGTYGYTF
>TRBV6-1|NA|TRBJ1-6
CASSETPGGNSPLHF
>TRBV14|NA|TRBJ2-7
CASSQKTGAVYEQYF
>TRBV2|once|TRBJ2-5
CASSEGGGLETQYF
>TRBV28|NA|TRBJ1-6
CASSLGAKRSSYNSPLHF
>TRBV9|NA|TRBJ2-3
CASSVGAGVGDTQYF
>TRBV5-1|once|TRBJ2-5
CASSRGTSGEETQYF
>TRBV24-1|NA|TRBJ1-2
CATSQSNYGYTF
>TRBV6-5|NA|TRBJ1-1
CASSPGVPVGVPFF
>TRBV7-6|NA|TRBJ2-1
CASKRLAAGGEQFF
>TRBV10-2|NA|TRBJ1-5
CASTGDRSQPQHF
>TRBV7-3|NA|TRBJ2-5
CASSLMSGGALETQYF
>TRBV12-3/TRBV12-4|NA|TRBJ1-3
CASSSGGENTIYF
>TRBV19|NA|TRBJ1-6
CASSKETGKRDSPLHF
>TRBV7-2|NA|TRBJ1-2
CASSLAVGDGYTF
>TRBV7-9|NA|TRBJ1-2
CASSLVGGNYGYTF
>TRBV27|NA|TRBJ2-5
CASSPLSSLEQETQYF
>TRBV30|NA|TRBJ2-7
CAWKRQNLYEQYF
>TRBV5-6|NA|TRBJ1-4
CASSLEGPRATNEKLFF
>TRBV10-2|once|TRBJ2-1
CATQSGSMNEQFF
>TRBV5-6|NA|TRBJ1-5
CASSSLGQRPNQPQHF
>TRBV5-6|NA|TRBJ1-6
CASSYRDNRNSPLHF
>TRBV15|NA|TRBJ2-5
CATSLDPGQGETQYF
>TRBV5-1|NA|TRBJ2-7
CASSFGQKLTNSPSYEQYF
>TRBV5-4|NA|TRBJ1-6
CASSPGAAVPPLHF
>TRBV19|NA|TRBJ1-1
CASSTEANTEAFF
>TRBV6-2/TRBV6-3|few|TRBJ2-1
CASSPGTYNEQFF
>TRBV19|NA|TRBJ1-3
CASSIPVDRPAGNTIYF
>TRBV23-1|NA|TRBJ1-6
CAIREGESYNSPLHF
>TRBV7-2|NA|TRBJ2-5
CASSPRGGKGETQYF
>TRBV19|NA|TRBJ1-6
CASSRRTGTGAEGSPLHF
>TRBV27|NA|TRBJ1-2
CASSKQGALRYGYTF
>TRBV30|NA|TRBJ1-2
CAWSVRRLANYGYTF